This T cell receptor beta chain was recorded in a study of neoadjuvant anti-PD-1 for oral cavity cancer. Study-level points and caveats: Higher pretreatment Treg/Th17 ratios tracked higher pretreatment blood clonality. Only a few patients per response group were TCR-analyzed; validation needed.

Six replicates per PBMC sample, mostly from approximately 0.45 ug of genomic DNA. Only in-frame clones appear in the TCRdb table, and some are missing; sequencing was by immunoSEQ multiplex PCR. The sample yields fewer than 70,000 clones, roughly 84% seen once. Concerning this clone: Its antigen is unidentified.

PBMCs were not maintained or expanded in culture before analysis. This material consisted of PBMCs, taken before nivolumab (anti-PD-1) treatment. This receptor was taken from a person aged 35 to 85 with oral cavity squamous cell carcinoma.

As DNA, the CDR3 is TGTGCCAGCAGCTTGACCGAGACTGGAAACACCATATATTTT. It yields the protein CASSLTETGNTIYF. V usage is TRBV2 and J usage is TRBJ1-3; D remains ambiguous. V dropped 6 bases and J dropped 2 bases, with 11 bases sitting between them. This CDR3 comprises 14 residues. Germline CDR1 and CDR2: SNHLY and FYNNEI. Complete variable domain (other parts from reference TRBV2 and TRBJ1-3): EPEVTQTPSHQVTQMGQEVILRCVPISNHLYFYWYRQILGQKVEFLVSFYNNEISEKSEIFDDQFSVERPDGSNFTLKIRSTKLEDSAMYFCASSLTETGNTIYFGEGSWLTVV.